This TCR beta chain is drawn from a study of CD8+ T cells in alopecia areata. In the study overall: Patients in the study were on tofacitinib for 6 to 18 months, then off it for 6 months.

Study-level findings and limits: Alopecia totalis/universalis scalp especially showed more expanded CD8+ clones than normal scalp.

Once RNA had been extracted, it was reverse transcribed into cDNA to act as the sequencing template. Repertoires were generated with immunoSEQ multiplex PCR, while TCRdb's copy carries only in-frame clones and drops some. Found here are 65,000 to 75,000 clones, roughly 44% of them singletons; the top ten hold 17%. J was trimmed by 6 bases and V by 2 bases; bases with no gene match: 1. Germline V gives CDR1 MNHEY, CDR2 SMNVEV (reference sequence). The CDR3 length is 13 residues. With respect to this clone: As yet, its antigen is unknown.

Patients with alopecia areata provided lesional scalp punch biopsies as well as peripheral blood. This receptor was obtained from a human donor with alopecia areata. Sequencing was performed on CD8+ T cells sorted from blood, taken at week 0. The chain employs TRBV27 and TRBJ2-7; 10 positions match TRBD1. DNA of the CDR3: TGTGCCAGCAGTTTAGGGACAGGGGCCGAGCAGTACTTC. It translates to CASSLGTGAEQYF.